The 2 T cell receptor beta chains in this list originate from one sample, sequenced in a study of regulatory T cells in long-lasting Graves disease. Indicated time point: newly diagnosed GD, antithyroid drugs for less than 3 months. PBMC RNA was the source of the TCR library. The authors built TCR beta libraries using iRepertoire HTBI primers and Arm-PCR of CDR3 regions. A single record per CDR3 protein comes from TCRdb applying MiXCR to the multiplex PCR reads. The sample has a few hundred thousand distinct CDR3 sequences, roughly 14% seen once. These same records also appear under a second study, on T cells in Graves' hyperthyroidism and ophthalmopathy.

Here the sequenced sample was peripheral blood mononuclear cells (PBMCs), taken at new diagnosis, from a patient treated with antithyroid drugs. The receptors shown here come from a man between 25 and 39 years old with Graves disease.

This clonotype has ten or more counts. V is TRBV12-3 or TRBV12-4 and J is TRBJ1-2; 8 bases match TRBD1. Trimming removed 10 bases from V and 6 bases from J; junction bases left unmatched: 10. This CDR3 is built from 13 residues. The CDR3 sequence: CAIRTGTGNGYTF. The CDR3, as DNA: TGTGCCATAAGGACAGGGACGGGAAATGGCTACACCTTC.

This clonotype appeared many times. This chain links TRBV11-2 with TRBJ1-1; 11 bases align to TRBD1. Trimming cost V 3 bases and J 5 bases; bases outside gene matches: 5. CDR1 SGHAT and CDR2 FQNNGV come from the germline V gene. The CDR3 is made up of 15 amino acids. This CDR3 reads CASSLRTGGGTEAFF. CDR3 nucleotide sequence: TGTGCCAGCAGCTTGCGGACAGGGGGCGGGACTGAAGCTTTCTTT.